Listed here are 30 T cell receptor beta chains from one sample, sequenced in a study of T cell responses to AZD1222 COVID-19 vaccine. Clones were read by immunoSEQ multiplex PCR, and TCRdb kept only the in-frame ones, dropping some. The sample yields roughly 100,000 clones, about 90% seen once. Specimen: peripheral blood, collected 28 days after the second AZD1222 dose. The receptor source for this set is an adult who received the AZD1222 COVID-19 vaccine.

By share, this clone counts as medium-sized. The chain joins TRBV19 to TRBJ2-5, with 12 bases identical to TRBD2. V dropped 5 bases and J dropped 1; count of bases not matched to a gene: 8. The length of the CDR3 is 17 residues. Germline V gene sequence: CDR1 LNHDA, CDR2 SQIVND (reference sequence). The CDR3 protein is CASSPRLAGVGQETQYF. CDR3 nucleotide sequence: TGTGCCAGTAGTCCACGACTAGCGGGGGTCGGCCAAGAGACCCAGTACTTC. The entire variable domain, with the rest obtained from reference TRBV19 and TRBJ2-5, is as follows: DGGITQSPKYLFRKEGQNVTLSCEQNLNHDAMYWYRQDPGQGLRLIYYSQIVNDFQKGDIAEGYSVSREKKESFPLTVTSAQKNPTAFYLCASSPRLAGVGQETQYFGPGTRLLVL.

The V gene is TRBV2, the J gene TRBJ2-7, with D hard to call. The V end was cut by 7 bases, the J end by 0 bases, with 13 bases between. The CDR3 is made up of 14 amino acids. Germline CDR1 is SNHLY and CDR2 is FYNNEI. In nucleotides, the CDR3 is TGTGCCAGCATCAAGACACCCCGCTCCTACGAGCAGTACTTC. It encodes CASIKTPRSYEQYF.

The chain employs TRBV19 and TRBJ1-3; D remains unclear. From germline, CDR1 is LNHDA and CDR2 SQIVND (reference sequence). V was shortened by 6 bases and J by 0 bases, with 12 bases between the two germline ends. The CDR3 has 15 residues. CDR3 sequence: CASRGRRVSGNTIYF. The CDR3 DNA is TGTGCCAGTAGGGGTCGTCGGGTCTCTGGAAACACCATATATTTT.

The rearrangement joins TRBV10-3 to TRBJ2-3; 7 bases map to TRBD2. V dropped 3 bases and J dropped 8; count of bases not matched to a gene: 5. Germline V gene lookup returns CDR1 ENHRY and CDR2 SYGVKD. The CDR3 totals 13 residues. CDR3: CAISDSGGVTQYF. CDR3 DNA: TGTGCCATCAGTGATAGTGGGGGGGTTACGCAGTATTTT.

The genes are TRBV27 and TRBJ2-7, with 7 bases aligning to TRBD1. CDR1 MNHEY and CDR2 SMNVEV come from the germline V gene (reference sequence). The CDR3 extends over 14 amino acids. With V trimmed by 10 bases and J by 0 bases, 9 bases remained unmatched. Written as DNA, the CDR3 is TGTGCCACCAAGGCCGGGACAGTCTCCTACGAGCAGTACTTC. Residues: CATKAGTVSYEQYF.

This chain joins TRBV10-2 and TRBJ2-1; 7 bases map to TRBD2. Per germline, CDR1 WSHSY and CDR2 SAAADI. Unmatched junction bases numbered 6, after V lost 6 bases and J lost 7 bases. The CDR3 totals 13 residues. The CDR3 DNA reads as TGCGCCAGCAGGCGGGACGGGGGGAATGAGCAGTTCTTC. Translated: CASRRDGGNEQFF.

Points on this clone: A far larger clone lies a single base away; this is likely a read error. The chain links TRBV2 to TRBJ2-7, with D perhaps being TRBD1 or TRBD2 (6 bases each). The CDR3 spans 12 residues. V lost 8 bases and J lost 5, with 13 bases in between. The germline V gene encodes CDR1 SNHLY and CDR2 FYNNEI. For the CDR3, the DNA is TGTGCCAGCTGTGGGGGGCCGGACGAGCAGTACTTC. It specifies CASCGGPDEQYF.

The chain uses TRBV2 and TRBJ2-1; 9 bases align to TRBD1. After removal of 6 bases from V and 10 bases from J, the junction contained 10 bases not matched to a gene. This CDR3 contains 14 residues. The germline CDR1 and CDR2 sequences are SNHLY and FYNNEI. The CDR3 protein is CASSPGTGMWEQFF. Written as DNA, the CDR3 is TGTGCCAGCAGCCCCGGGACAGGGATGTGGGAGCAGTTCTTC.

This clone occurred once. V is TRBV3-1 (or the pseudogene TRBV3-2) and J is TRBJ1-1; D is uncertain. Per germline, CDR1 LGHDT and CDR2 YNNKEL (reference sequence). Trimming pared 11 bases from V and 4 bases from J, leaving 14 bases between. This CDR3 has 12 residues. CDR3: CACQRVGTEAFF. CDR3 nucleotides: TGTGCCTGTCAGAGGGTAGGCACTGAAGCTTTCTTT.

V is TRBV7-8 and J is TRBJ1-6; 8 bases map to TRBD1. V lost 3 bases and J lost 8; bases outside the gene matches: 0. The germline V gene has CDR1 SGHVS and CDR2 FQNEAQ. The CDR3 runs to 13 residues. CDR3 bases: TGTGCCAGCAGCTTGACAGGGGATTCACCCCTCCACTTT. This codes for CASSLTGDSPLHF.

This clone was seen a single time. The genes are TRBV19 and TRBJ1-5, with TRBD1 matching 9 bases. Germline CDR1 reads LNHDA; CDR2 reads SQIVND (reference sequence). The CDR3 spans 16 residues. V dropped 7 bases and J dropped 3; count of bases not matched to a gene: 10. CDR3 in amino acids: CASNVDDRGFNQPQHF. In nucleotides, the CDR3 is TGTGCCAGTAATGTTGATGACAGGGGGTTCAATCAGCCCCAGCATTTT.

This clone was detected once. J is TRBJ2-3 and V is TRBV7-8, with 8 bases matching TRBD2. The CDR3 loop spans 16 amino acids. CDR1 is SGHVS, CDR2 FQNEAQ, per germline. After removal of 6 bases from V and 0 bases from J, the junction contained 8 bases not matched to a gene. The CDR3 loop reads CASRSRSGASTDTQYF. The CDR3, as DNA: TGTGCCAGCAGGTCCCGTAGCGGGGCTAGCACAGATACGCAGTATTTT.

V usage is TRBV7-9 and J usage is TRBJ2-5; 8 bases fit TRBD1. The CDR3 is made up of 15 amino acids. Germline-derived CDR1 and CDR2 are SEHNR and FQNEAQ (reference sequence). With 4 bases clipped from V and 3 bases from J, the junction kept 7 bases outside the gene matches. The CDR3 DNA reads TGTGCCAGCAGCTCAAACAGGGGGGCTAAAGAGACCCAGTACTTC. Amino acids: CASSSNRGAKETQYF.

J is TRBJ2-7 and V is TRBV4-3, with 11 bases lining up with TRBD2. The CDR3 has 16 residues. V lost 5 bases and J lost 2; bases outside the gene matches: 8. CDR1 is LGHNA, CDR2 YSLEER, per germline. CDR3 protein: CASSARLAGGTYEQYF. The CDR3 nucleotides are TGCGCCAGCAGCGCACGGCTAGCGGGGGGTACCTACGAGCAGTACTTC.

The gene calls are TRBV7-2 and TRBJ2-7; 10 bases line up with TRBD2. Looked up from germline, CDR1 is SGHTA and CDR2 is FQGNSA. This CDR3 region has 14 residues. V lost 3 bases and J lost 5; bases outside the gene matches: 4. The CDR3 here is CASSFSGGRNEQYF. In nucleotides, the CDR3 is TGTGCCAGCAGCTTTAGCGGGGGGCGGAACGAGCAGTACTTC.

This chain joins TRBV5-6 and TRBJ1-2; 12 bases match TRBD1. Germline CDR1 and CDR2: SGHDT and YYEEEE. The CDR3 runs to 14 residues. With 5 bases clipped from V and 3 bases from J, the junction kept 2 bases outside the gene matches. CDR3 sequence (DNA): TGTGCCAGCAGGGGGACAGGGGGCGACTATGGCTACACCTTC. Residues: CASRGTGGDYGYTF.

This chain links TRBV4-1 with TRBJ2-7; 7 bases map to TRBD2. The V segment lost 4 bases and the J segment 9 bases; nucleotides outside the gene matches: 12. CDR1 and CDR2 from the germline V gene are MGHRA and YSYEKL. CDR3 length: 14 amino acids. The CDR3 DNA reads as TGCGCCAGCAGCCTCGTAGGATTAGCGGGCGCGCAGTACTTC. This codes for CASSLVGLAGAQYF.

The V gene is TRBV11-2, the J gene TRBJ1-5; D perhaps matches TRBD1 (5 bases). Germline CDR1 and CDR2: SGHAT and FQNNGV. There are 15 residues in the CDR3. The V end lost 0 bases, the J end lost 4 bases, and 10 bases lay between the germline ends. CDR3 residues: CASSLDRQLNQPQHF. The CDR3, as DNA: TGTGCCAGCAGCTTAGATCGACAGCTAAATCAGCCCCAGCATTTT.

J is TRBJ2-1 and V is TRBV2; possible D gene TRBD2, 7 bases. The V gene lost 8 bases and the J gene lost 4 bases, with 12 bases spanning the gap. CDR1 and CDR2 (germline): SNHLY, FYNNEI. There are 13 residues in the CDR3. CDR3 loop: CASGGAGYNEQFF. DNA of the CDR3: TGTGCCAGCGGGGGGGCAGGATACAATGAGCAGTTCTTC.

The V and J genes are TRBV7-6 and TRBJ2-1; 8 nucleotides agree with TRBD2. The V and J ends lost 4 bases and 0 bases, in that order; junction bases with no gene match: 8. CDR1 is SGHVS, CDR2 FNYEAQ, per germline. The CDR3 loop spans 17 amino acids. Written as DNA, the CDR3 is TGTGCCAGCAGCTCAACCCTCGGGGGGGCCTCCTACAATGAGCAGTTCTTC. Translating gives CASSSTLGGASYNEQFF. Looking up the rest from reference TRBV7-6 and TRBJ2-1 gives the full variable domain: GAGVSQSPRYKVTKRGQDVALRCDPISGHVSLYWYRQALGQGPEFLTYFNYEAQQDKSGLPNDRFSAERPEGSISTLTIQRTEQRDSAMYRCASSSTLGGASYNEQFFGPGTRLTVL.

The V call is TRBV6-5, the J call TRBJ2-7; TRBD1 agrees at 8 bases. The CDR3 length is 15 residues. The ends lost 0 bases at V and 4 bases at J; junction bases unmatched: 5. Germline V gives CDR1 MNHEY, CDR2 SVGAGI. The DNA for the CDR3 is TGTGCCAGCAGTTACTCCCGGACAGGGAAGTACGAGCAGTACTTC. Translated: CASSYSRTGKYEQYF.

The CDR3 is CASSAGYGDVAEQYF. The CDR3 region has the DNA TGTGCCAGCAGCGCTGGGTACGGGGATGTTGCCGAGCAGTACTTC. The chain combines TRBV9 with TRBJ2-7, with a weak D call TRBD2 (5 bases). CDR3 length: 15 residues. Germline V gene lookup returns CDR1 SGDLS and CDR2 YYNGEE. The V and J ends lost 3 bases and 6 bases respectively, with 19 bases between them.

The chain is built from TRBV29-1 and TRBJ2-7; D may be TRBD1 (5 bases). Between the trimmed V and J ends, which lost 6 bases and 0 bases, there was a span of 9 bases. CDR1 and CDR2 from the germline V gene are SQVTM and ANQGSEA. CDR3 length: 12 amino acids. CDR3 sequence (DNA): TGCAGCGTCTGGACACCCTCCTACGAGCAGTACTTC. Residues: CSVWTPSYEQYF.

The chain recombines TRBV6-5 with TRBJ2-3; TRBD2 agrees at 8 bases. Germline V lookup: CDR1 MNHEY, CDR2 SVGAGI. Trimming took 8 bases from V and 5 from J; bases not matched to a gene: 9. This CDR3 spans 14 amino acids. CDR3 amino acids: CASRMRGVRDTQYF. The CDR3 nucleotides are TGTGCCAGCCGAATGCGGGGGGTTAGAGATACGCAGTATTTT.

V gene TRBV9 combines with J gene TRBJ2-5; D is ambiguous. Germline assignment: CDR1 SGDLS and CDR2 YYNGEE. V was shortened by 0 bases and J by 5 bases, with 8 bases between the two germline ends. The CDR3 has 13 residues. The CDR3 loop is CASSVATHETQYF. The CDR3 DNA reads as TGTGCCAGCAGCGTAGCGACCCACGAGACCCAGTACTTC. The variable domain in full, with the rest retrieved from reference TRBV9 and TRBJ2-5, is DSGVTQTPKHLITATGQRVTLRCSPRSGDLSVYWYQQSLDQGLQFLIQYYNGEERAKGNILERFSAQQFPDLHSELNLSSLELGDSALYFCASSVATHETQYFGPGTRLLVL.

This chain connects TRBV19 to TRBJ1-6; D may be TRBD1 (6 bases). Trimming took 9 bases from V and 6 from J, leaving 18 bases between them. Germline CDR1 is LNHDA and CDR2 is SQIVND (reference sequence). There are 15 residues in the CDR3. DNA of the CDR3: TGTGCCAGCCGGGACACATCACGTTTTAATTCACCCCTCCACTTT. Translating gives CASRDTSRFNSPLHF.

This sequence joins TRBV6-5 and TRBJ1-2, with D perhaps TRBD1 (5 bases). Germline V gene lookup returns CDR1 MNHEY and CDR2 SVGAGI. Between the trimmed V and J ends, which lost 2 bases and 4 bases, there was a span of 8 bases. The CDR3 has 13 residues. CDR3 coding DNA: TGTGCCAGCAGTTACCAGGGTGGCTATGGCTACACCTTC. Protein product: CASSYQGGYGYTF.

V is TRBV6-2 or TRBV6-3 and J is TRBJ1-1; a possible D gene is TRBD1 (5 bases). This CDR3 has 14 residues. V lost 4 bases to trimming and J lost 2 bases, with 11 bases between them. Germline V CDR1 and CDR2: MNHEY, SVGEGT. CDR3 amino acids: CASSWGSRNTEAFF. The CDR3 DNA reads as TGTGCCAGCAGTTGGGGGTCGAGAAACACTGAAGCTTTCTTT.

This rearrangement joins TRBV7-2 to TRBJ1-5, with 8 bases matching TRBD1. Germline-derived CDR1 and CDR2 are SGHTA and FQGNSA. V lost 3 bases and J lost 3; bases outside the gene matches: 10. CDR3 size: 17 residues. The CDR3 here is CASSFGGPDRVNQPQHF. The CDR3 DNA reads as TGTGCCAGCAGCTTTGGAGGACCGGACAGGGTCAATCAGCCCCAGCATTTT.

V and J are TRBV7-8 and TRBJ1-4; 7 positions match TRBD1. Looked up from germline, CDR1 is SGHVS and CDR2 is FQNEAQ. CDR3 length: 15 amino acids. V was clipped by 5 bases and J by 4 bases; unmatched bases: 7. CDR3 in amino acids: CASSGYRGFNEKLFF. CDR3 in DNA: TGTGCCAGCAGCGGCTACAGGGGTTTTAATGAAAAACTGTTTTTT. Using reference TRBV7-8 and TRBJ1-4 for the parts outside the CDR3, the full variable domain is GAGVSQSPRYKVAKRGQDVALRCDPISGHVSLFWYQQALGQGPEFLTYFQNEAQLDKSGLPSDRFFAERPEGSVSTLKIQRTQQEDSAVYLCASSGYRGFNEKLFFGSGTQLSVL.